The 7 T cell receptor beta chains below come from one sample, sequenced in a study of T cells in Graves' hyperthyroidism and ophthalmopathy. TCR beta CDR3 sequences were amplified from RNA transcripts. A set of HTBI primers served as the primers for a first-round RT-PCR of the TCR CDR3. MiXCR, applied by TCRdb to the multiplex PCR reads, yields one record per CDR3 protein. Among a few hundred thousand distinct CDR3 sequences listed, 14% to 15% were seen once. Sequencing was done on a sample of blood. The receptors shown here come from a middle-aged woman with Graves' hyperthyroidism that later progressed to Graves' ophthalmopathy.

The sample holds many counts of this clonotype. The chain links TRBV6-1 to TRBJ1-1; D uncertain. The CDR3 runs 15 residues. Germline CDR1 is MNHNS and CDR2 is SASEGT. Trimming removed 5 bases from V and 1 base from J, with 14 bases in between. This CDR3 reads CASSKNRVPNTEAFF. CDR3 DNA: TGTGCCAGCAGTAAGAACCGGGTTCCGAACACTGAAGCTTTCTTT.

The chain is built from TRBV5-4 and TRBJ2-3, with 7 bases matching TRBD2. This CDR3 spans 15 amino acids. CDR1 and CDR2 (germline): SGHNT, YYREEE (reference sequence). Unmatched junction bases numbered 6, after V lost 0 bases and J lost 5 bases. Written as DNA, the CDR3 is TGTGCCAGCAGCTTGGGAGGGAGGGCGGAAGATACGCAGTATTTT. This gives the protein CASSLGGRAEDTQYF.

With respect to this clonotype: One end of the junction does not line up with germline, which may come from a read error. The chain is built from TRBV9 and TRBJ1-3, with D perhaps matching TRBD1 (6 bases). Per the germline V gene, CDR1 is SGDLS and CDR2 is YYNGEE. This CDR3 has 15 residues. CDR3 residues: CVSSVVPGQGNTIYF. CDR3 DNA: TGTGTCAGCAGCGTAGTCCCGGGACAAGGAAACACCATATATTTT. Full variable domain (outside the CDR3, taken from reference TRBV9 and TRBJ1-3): DSGVTQTPKHLITATGQRVTLRCSPRSGDLSVYWYQQSLDQGLQFLIQYYNGEERAKGNILERFSAQQFPDLHSELNLSSLELGDSALYFCVSSVVPGQGNTIYFGEGSWLTVV.

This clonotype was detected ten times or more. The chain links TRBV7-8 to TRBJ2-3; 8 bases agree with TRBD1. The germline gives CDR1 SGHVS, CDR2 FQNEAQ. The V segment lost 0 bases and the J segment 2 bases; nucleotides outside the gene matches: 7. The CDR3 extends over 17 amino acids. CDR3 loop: CASSLAGQDLFTDTQYF. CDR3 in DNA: TGTGCCAGCAGCTTAGCGGGACAGGACCTCTTCACAGATACGCAGTATTTT.

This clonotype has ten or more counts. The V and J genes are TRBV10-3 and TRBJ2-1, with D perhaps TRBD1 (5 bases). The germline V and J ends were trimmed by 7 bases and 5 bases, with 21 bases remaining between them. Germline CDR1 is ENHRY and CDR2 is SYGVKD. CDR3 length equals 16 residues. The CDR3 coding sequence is TGTGCCATCACCAGCCCCGGTCTAGGGGTTAACAATGAGCAGTTCTTC. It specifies CAITSPGLGVNNEQFF.

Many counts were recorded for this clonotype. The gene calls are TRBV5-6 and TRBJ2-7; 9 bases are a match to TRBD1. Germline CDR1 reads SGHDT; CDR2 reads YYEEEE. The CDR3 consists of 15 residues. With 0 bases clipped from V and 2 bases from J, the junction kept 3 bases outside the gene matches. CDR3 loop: CASSLGTGATYEQYF. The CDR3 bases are TGTGCCAGCAGCTTGGGGACAGGGGCAACCTACGAGCAGTACTTC.

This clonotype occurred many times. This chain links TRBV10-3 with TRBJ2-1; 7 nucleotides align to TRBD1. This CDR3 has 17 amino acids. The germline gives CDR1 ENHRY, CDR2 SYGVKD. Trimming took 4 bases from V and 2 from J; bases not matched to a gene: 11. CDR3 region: CAISGPPTGPTYNEQFF. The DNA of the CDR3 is TGTGCCATCAGTGGGCCTCCGACAGGGCCAACCTACAATGAGCAGTTCTTC.